The following is a T cell receptor (beta chain) sequence with its context. Additional DNA sequences in this sample encode the identical CDR3. These data belong to a study of shared clonotypes between healthy human individuals. The data were produced by immunoSEQ multiplex PCR, yet TCRdb's version contains in-frame clones alone and is incomplete. In the table there are millions of clones, around nine tenths of which are singletons. V lost 4 bases and J lost 3; bases outside the gene matches: 1. The CDR3 consists of 14 residues. The germline CDR1 and CDR2 sequences are LNHDA and SQIVND (reference sequence).

The source material was naive CD4+ T cells sorted from blood. Subset: CD45RA+ positively selected. The clonotype originates from a man aged 18 to 29 in good health. The rearrangement joins TRBV19 to TRBJ1-5; 9 positions agree with TRBD1. CDR3 coding DNA: TGTGCCAGTAGTACACAGGGGGCCAATCAGCCCCAGCATTTT. It translates to CASSTQGANQPQHF.